The next 31 T cell receptor beta chains were all read from a single sample in a study of blood T cell repertoires in COVID-19. The assay was immunoSEQ multiplex PCR, and TCRdb's table has in-frame clones only and misses some. This sample has 500,000 or so clones; about 90% occur once, and the top ten carry approximately 0.7%. Sequences were obtained from PBMCs or T cells enriched from blood (not recorded which). These TCRs come from a woman younger than 35 who had recovered from COVID-19.

The CDR3 nucleotides are TGTGCCAGCAGCTTAGGCCAAGCGGGGTACTCCTACGAGCAGTACTTC. As protein: CASSLGQAGYSYEQYF. The chain employs TRBV7-6 and TRBJ2-7; 7 nucleotides align to TRBD2. The CDR3 length is 16 residues. Per germline, CDR1 SGHVS and CDR2 FNYEAQ. The trim removed 1 base at V and 0 bases at J, leaving 6 bases unmatched.

This sequence joins TRBV2 and TRBJ2-7; possible D gene TRBD1, 6 bases. CDR1 is SNHLY and CDR2 is FYNNEI in the germline V gene. CDR3 size: 14 residues. The V gene lost 7 bases and the J gene lost 0 bases, with 13 bases spanning the gap. CDR3 region: CASTGQWGSYEQYF. CDR3 DNA: TGTGCCAGCACCGGACAGTGGGGCTCCTACGAGCAGTACTTC.

The V and J genes are TRBV10-1 and TRBJ1-1; D is possibly TRBD1 (6 bases). Trimming stripped 1 base from V and 0 bases from J, with 21 bases between. The CDR3 has 19 residues. In germline, CDR1 is WNHNN, CDR2 SYGVQD (reference sequence). The CDR3 DNA reads as TGCGCCAGCAGTGAGTTCGTCCGGGGGGCGCGGGATATGAACACTGAAGCTTTCTTT. It specifies CASSEFVRGARDMNTEAFF.

The V and J genes are TRBV5-8 and TRBJ2-1, with D possibly being TRBD1 (6 bases). V lost 3 bases to trimming and J lost 9 bases, with 10 bases between them. Per the germline V gene, CDR1 is SGHTS and CDR2 is YDEGEE. This CDR3 region has 12 residues. In DNA, the CDR3 is TGTGCCAGCAGCTGGGACATCAGTGAGCAGTTCTTC. It encodes CASSWDISEQFF.

The rearrangement uses TRBV27 and TRBJ2-3; 16 bases map to TRBD2. The length of the CDR3 is 17 residues. CDR1 and CDR2 (germline): MNHEY, SMNVEV (reference sequence). V shed 5 bases, J shed 2 bases, and the junction held 4 bases outside the gene matches. As DNA, the CDR3 is TGTGCCAGCAGTCCCGGGACTAGCGGGGGGGCCACAGATACGCAGTATTTT. Translated: CASSPGTSGGATDTQYF.

The chain carries TRBV19 and TRBJ1-6; possible D gene TRBD1, 5 bases. The V end was cut by 2 bases, the J end by 5 bases, with 19 bases between. This CDR3 has 18 amino acids. Germline V CDR1 and CDR2: LNHDA, SQIVND (reference sequence). This CDR3 reads CASSIQGGLEKDNSPLHF. The DNA for the CDR3 is TGTGCCAGTAGTATACAGGGCGGTTTGGAGAAAGATAATTCACCCCTCCACTTT.

The V call is TRBV12-3 or TRBV12-4, the J call TRBJ2-2; D may be TRBD1 (5 bases). This CDR3 is 13 amino acids long. V was cut by 4 bases and J by 9 bases, with 12 bases left in between. CDR3 in DNA: TGTGCCAGCAGTTATCTCCAGGGCCGGGAGCTGTTTTTT. As protein: CASSYLQGRELFF.

The chain combines TRBV18 with TRBJ1-5; D might be TRBD1 (5 bases). Trimming cost V 6 bases and J 0 bases, with 12 bases left between them. CDR3 length: 15 residues. Germline V gene sequence: CDR1 KGHSH, CDR2 LQKENI. The CDR3: CASSRGHFSNQPQHF. In DNA form, the CDR3 reads TGTGCCAGCTCCCGAGGACACTTTAGCAATCAGCCCCAGCATTTT.

V is TRBV2 and J is TRBJ2-7; 7 bases are a match to TRBD1. The CDR3 covers 13 residues. Germline V gene data show CDR1 as SNHLY and CDR2 as FYNNEI. V dropped 8 bases and J dropped 3; count of bases not matched to a gene: 7. The CDR3 spells CASEDRVFYEQYF. CDR3 nucleotides: TGTGCCAGCGAAGACAGGGTTTTCTACGAGCAGTACTTC.

V is TRBV5-6 and J is TRBJ1-1; 9 nucleotides align to TRBD1. The CDR3 runs 15 residues. With V trimmed by 0 bases and J by 4 bases, 4 bases remained unmatched. Germline V gene sequence: CDR1 SGHDT, CDR2 YYEEEE. The CDR3 DNA is TGTGCCAGCAGCTTGGCGGGACAGGGCACCACTGAAGCTTTCTTT. Protein: CASSLAGQGTTEAFF.

The chain links TRBV6-5 to TRBJ1-1, with no clear D. This CDR3 comprises 11 residues. V lost 1 base and J lost 11, with 8 bases in between. Germline CDR1 is MNHEY and CDR2 is SVGAGI. The CDR3 DNA reads as TGTGCCAGCAGTTACTTAGATCGGGCTTTCTTT. Protein: CASSYLDRAFF.

This sequence joins TRBV18 and TRBJ1-4; D is unresolved. Deletions cut 4 bases from V and 0 bases from J, with 15 bases between. The CDR3 totals 17 residues. The germline V gene encodes CDR1 KGHSH and CDR2 LQKENI. The CDR3 protein is CASSHSRVDATNEKLFF. CDR3 bases: TGTGCCAGCTCACACTCCCGAGTCGATGCAACTAATGAAAAACTGTTTTTT.

The genes are TRBV2 and TRBJ2-2; 9 bases line up with TRBD1. From germline, CDR1 is SNHLY and CDR2 FYNNEI. J was trimmed by 4 bases and V by 5 bases; bases with no gene match: 5. The CDR3 has 15 residues. The CDR3 protein is CASSLQGASTGELFF. In DNA form, the CDR3 reads TGTGCCAGCAGTCTACAGGGGGCTAGCACCGGGGAGCTGTTTTTT.

The sample holds one count of this clone. The chain carries TRBV5-4 and TRBJ2-5; D is unresolved. The CDR3 is made up of 13 amino acids. Germline V gives CDR1 SGHNT, CDR2 YYREEE (reference sequence). V lost 2 bases and J 2 bases, leaving 7 bases between the germline ends. Here the CDR3 reads CASSFQNQETQYF. Written as DNA, the CDR3 is TGTGCCAGCAGCTTTCAAAATCAAGAGACCCAGTACTTC.

The chain carries TRBV7-2 and TRBJ2-3, with D perhaps matching TRBD2 (6 bases). The CDR3 is 14 residues long. CDR1 is SGHTA and CDR2 is FQGNSA in the germline V gene. The ends were cut back, 1 base at V and 6 bases at J, with 11 bases in the middle. The DNA for the CDR3 is TGTGCCAGCAGCTTAGGCGGGGAAATGGATACGCAGTATTTT. This gives the protein CASSLGGEMDTQYF.

The chain combines TRBV4-1 with TRBJ1-3; TRBD1 might be the D (6 bases). This CDR3 has 11 residues. Trimming cost V 0 bases and J 15 bases, with 9 bases left between them. Germline V gene sequence: CDR1 MGHRA, CDR2 YSYEKL. The CDR3 sequence is CASSQEGQRYF. CDR3 nucleotide sequence: TGCGCCAGCAGCCAAGAGGGACAAAGATATTTT.

The rearrangement uses TRBV7-9 and TRBJ2-3, with 9 bases identical to TRBD2. The length of the CDR3 is 15 residues. V shed 5 bases and J 2 bases; nucleotides not matched to a gene: 5. Germline CDR1 is SEHNR and CDR2 is FQNEAQ (reference sequence). CDR3 residues: CASSPAGGYTDTQYF. The DNA for the CDR3 is TGTGCCAGCAGCCCAGCGGGGGGATACACAGATACGCAGTATTTT.

The rearrangement links TRBV5-6 to TRBJ1-5; possibly TRBD1 for D (5 bases). The CDR3 has 15 residues. The germline gives CDR1 SGHDT, CDR2 YYEEEE. V gave up 0 bases and J gave up 3 bases, with 10 bases separating them. The CDR3 coding sequence is TGTGCCAGCAGCTTGGGCGGGACGATCAATCAGCCCCAGCATTTT. Amino acid sequence: CASSLGGTINQPQHF.

V and J are TRBV12-3 or TRBV12-4 and TRBJ2-5; 7 bases are a match to TRBD1. J was trimmed by 5 bases and V by 6 bases; bases with no gene match: 6. This CDR3 contains 13 residues. CDR3 DNA sequence: TGTGCCAGCAGCATAGACAGGGAGGAGACCCAGTACTTC. It specifies CASSIDREETQYF.

The CDR3 loop reads CASSSAQGKLFF. The CDR3 region has the DNA TGTGCCAGCAGCTCCGCACAGGGAAAACTGTTTTTT. The chain joins TRBV12-3 or TRBV12-4 to TRBJ1-4, with D possibly being TRBD1 (6 bases). Trimming removed 6 bases at V and 10 bases at J, with 12 bases between. There are 12 residues in the CDR3.

V gene TRBV5-5 combines with J gene TRBJ1-1; tentatively, D is TRBD1 (5 bases). There are 16 residues in the CDR3. Trimming cost V 1 base and J 3 bases, with 16 bases left between them. CDR1 is SGHKS and CDR2 is YYEKEE in the germline V gene (reference sequence). CDR3 amino acids: CASSLFLSGEYTEAFF. The CDR3 DNA follows: TGTGCCAGCAGCTTGTTTCTCTCGGGGGAGTACACTGAAGCTTTCTTT.

The chain couples TRBV5-4 to TRBJ2-1; 7 bases match TRBD2. With 4 bases clipped from V and 9 bases from J, the junction kept 16 bases outside the gene matches. The V gene's germline CDR1 is SGHNT and CDR2 YYREEE (reference sequence). The CDR3 spans 16 residues. CDR3 in amino acids: CASSQKSGALPREQFF. DNA for the CDR3: TGTGCCAGCAGCCAAAAAAGCGGGGCCCTACCCCGTGAGCAGTTCTTC.

This sequence joins TRBV11-2 and TRBJ1-2; D is uncertain. The ends were cut back, 1 base at V and 4 bases at J, with 7 bases in the middle. Germline CDR1 and CDR2: SGHAT and FQNNGV. The CDR3 contains 13 residues. The CDR3 sequence: CASSLAGTYGYTF. The DNA of the CDR3 is TGTGCCAGCAGCTTAGCAGGTACCTATGGCTACACCTTC. Full variable domain (rest looked up from reference TRBV11-2 and TRBJ1-2): EAGVAQSPRYKIIEKRQSVAFWCNPISGHATLYWYQQILGQGPKLLIQFQNNGVVDDSQLPKDRFSAERLKGVDSTLKIQPAKLEDSAVYLCASSLAGTYGYTFGSGTRLTVV.

This rearrangement joins TRBV28 to TRBJ1-1; D is uncertain. This CDR3 has 13 residues. Germline-derived CDR1 and CDR2 are MDHEN and SYDVKM. Trimming took 5 bases from V and 5 from J, leaving 12 bases between them. CDR3 DNA sequence: TGTGCCAGCAGTCAGCGGGGTTGGACTGAAGCTTTCTTT. Encoded protein: CASSQRGWTEAFF.

The CDR3 nucleotides are TGTGCCAGCTCACCACTACAGGGAATGATGGACGAGCAGTACTTC. Its translation is CASSPLQGMMDEQYF. V usage is TRBV18 and J usage is TRBJ2-7; possibly TRBD1 for D (6 bases). CDR3 length equals 15 residues. V was trimmed by 1 base and J by 5 bases, leaving 15 bases between them. Germline-derived CDR1 and CDR2 are KGHSH and LQKENI.

The chain links TRBV6-5 to TRBJ1-1, with D tentatively TRBD1 (6 bases). This CDR3 comprises 12 residues. CDR1 is MNHEY, CDR2 SVGAGI, per germline. Trimming cost V 6 bases and J 2 bases, with 7 bases left between them. The CDR3 region is CASRTGNTEAFF. The CDR3 DNA follows: TGTGCCAGCAGGACAGGCAACACTGAAGCTTTCTTT.

The chain carries TRBV7-3 and TRBJ2-2, with D perhaps TRBD1 (5 bases). V was cut by 2 bases and J by 5 bases, with 9 bases left in between. Germline loops: CDR1 SGHTA, CDR2 FQGTGA. This CDR3 is 14 amino acids long. CDR3 protein: CASSLRQGTGELFF. In DNA form, the CDR3 reads TGTGCCAGCAGCTTACGGCAGGGTACCGGGGAGCTGTTTTTT.

The chain has TRBV5-1 and TRBJ1-2; tentative D call: TRBD1 (6 bases). V was cut by 4 bases and J by 1 base, with 14 bases left in between. From germline, CDR1 is SGHRS and CDR2 YFSETQ. This CDR3 has 15 amino acids. The CDR3: CASSSGQNYNYGYTF. CDR3 sequence (DNA): TGCGCCAGCAGCAGCGGACAGAACTATAACTATGGCTACACCTTC.

V gene TRBV6-5 combines with J gene TRBJ2-7; 12 positions match TRBD2. The V segment lost 5 bases and the J segment 5 bases; nucleotides outside the gene matches: 7. This CDR3 has 15 residues. Germline CDR1 MNHEY, CDR2 SVGAGI. The CDR3 DNA reads as TGTGCCAGCAGTCCCCTAGCGGGGGGGCCCAACGAGCAGTACTTC. Its protein product is CASSPLAGGPNEQYF.

J is TRBJ1-2 and V is TRBV2, with D hard to call. Germline V lookup: CDR1 SNHLY, CDR2 FYNNEI. Trimming removed 3 bases at V and 8 bases at J, with 10 bases between. The length of the CDR3 is 12 residues. CDR3 in amino acids: CASSDWGGGYTF. The CDR3 region has the DNA TGTGCCAGCAGTGATTGGGGAGGCGGCTACACCTTC.

The chain couples TRBV25-1 to TRBJ1-4; perhaps TRBD1 as D (5 bases). Germline-derived CDR1 and CDR2 are MGHDK and SYGVNS. V lost 2 bases and J lost 4, with 11 bases in between. The CDR3 has 15 amino acids. The CDR3 is CASSEPTGVNEKLFF. CDR3 coding DNA: TGTGCCAGCAGTGAACCTACAGGTGTTAATGAAAAACTGTTTTTT.